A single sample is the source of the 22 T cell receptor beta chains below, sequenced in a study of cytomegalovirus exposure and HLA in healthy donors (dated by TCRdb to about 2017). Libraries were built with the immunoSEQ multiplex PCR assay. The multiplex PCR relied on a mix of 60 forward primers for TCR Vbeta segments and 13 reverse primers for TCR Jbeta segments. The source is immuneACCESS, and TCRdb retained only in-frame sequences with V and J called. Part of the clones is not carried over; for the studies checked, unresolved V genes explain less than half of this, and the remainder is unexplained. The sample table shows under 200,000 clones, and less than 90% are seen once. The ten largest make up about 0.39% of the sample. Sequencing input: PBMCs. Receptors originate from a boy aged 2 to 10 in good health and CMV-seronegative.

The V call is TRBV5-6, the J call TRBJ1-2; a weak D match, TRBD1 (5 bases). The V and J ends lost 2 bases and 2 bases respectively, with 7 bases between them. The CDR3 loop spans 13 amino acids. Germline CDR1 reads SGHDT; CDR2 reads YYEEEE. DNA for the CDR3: TGTGCCAGCAGCTTCTCAGGGAACTATGGCTACACCTTC. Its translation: CASSFSGNYGYTF.

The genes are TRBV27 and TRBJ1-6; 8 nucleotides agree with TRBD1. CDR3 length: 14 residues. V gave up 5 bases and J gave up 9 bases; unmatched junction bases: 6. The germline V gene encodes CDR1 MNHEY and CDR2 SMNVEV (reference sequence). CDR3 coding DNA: TGTGCCAGCAGTCCCCTCCAGGGGGCTTCACCCCTCCACTTT. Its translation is CASSPLQGASPLHF.

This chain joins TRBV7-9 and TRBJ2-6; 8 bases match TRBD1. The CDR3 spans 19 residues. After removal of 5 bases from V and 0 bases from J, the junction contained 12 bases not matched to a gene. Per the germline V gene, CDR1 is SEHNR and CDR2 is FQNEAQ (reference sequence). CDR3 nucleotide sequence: TGTGCCAGCAGCCCTGAACGGACAGGGCGCTACTCTGGGGCCAACGTCCTGACTTTC. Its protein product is CASSPERTGRYSGANVLTF.

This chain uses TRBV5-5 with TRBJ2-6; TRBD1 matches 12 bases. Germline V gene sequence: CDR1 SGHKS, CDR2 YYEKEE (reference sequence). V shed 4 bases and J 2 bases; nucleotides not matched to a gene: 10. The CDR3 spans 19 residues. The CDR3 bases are TGTGCCAGCAGCGGCGGGACAGGGGGCGAATTGACTGGGGCCAACGTCCTGACTTTC. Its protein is CASSGGTGGELTGANVLTF.

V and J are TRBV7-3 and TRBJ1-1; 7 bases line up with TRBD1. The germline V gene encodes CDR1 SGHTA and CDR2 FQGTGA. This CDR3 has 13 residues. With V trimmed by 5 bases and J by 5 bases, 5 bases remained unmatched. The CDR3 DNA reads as TGTGCCAGCAGCCCAGCAGGGGGAACTGAAGCTTTCTTT. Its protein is CASSPAGGTEAFF. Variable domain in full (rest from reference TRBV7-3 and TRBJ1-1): GAGVSQTPSNKVTEKGKYVELRCDPISGHTALYWYRQSLGQGPEFLIYFQGTGAADDSGLPNDRFFAVRPEGSVSTLKIQRTERGDSAVYLCASSPAGGTEAFFGQGTRLTVV.

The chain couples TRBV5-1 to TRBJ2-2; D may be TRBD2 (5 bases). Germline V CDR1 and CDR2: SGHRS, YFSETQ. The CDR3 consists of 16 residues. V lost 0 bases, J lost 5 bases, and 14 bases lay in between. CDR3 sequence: CASSLARPGRTGELFF. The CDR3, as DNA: TGCGCCAGCAGCTTGGCCCGCCCGGGAAGGACCGGGGAGCTGTTTTTT.

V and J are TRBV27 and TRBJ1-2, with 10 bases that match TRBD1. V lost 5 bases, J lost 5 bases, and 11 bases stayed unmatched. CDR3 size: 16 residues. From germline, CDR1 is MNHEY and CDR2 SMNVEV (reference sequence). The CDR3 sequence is CASSPTFPGQGYGYTF. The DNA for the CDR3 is TGTGCCAGCAGTCCCACATTTCCGGGACAGGGGTATGGCTACACCTTC.

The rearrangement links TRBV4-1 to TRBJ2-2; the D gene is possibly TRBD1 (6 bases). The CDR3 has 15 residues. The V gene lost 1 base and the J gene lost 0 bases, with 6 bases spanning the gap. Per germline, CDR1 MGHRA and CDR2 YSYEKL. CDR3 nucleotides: TGCGCCAGCAGCCAAGGGACAGCGAACACCGGGGAGCTGTTTTTT. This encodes CASSQGTANTGELFF.

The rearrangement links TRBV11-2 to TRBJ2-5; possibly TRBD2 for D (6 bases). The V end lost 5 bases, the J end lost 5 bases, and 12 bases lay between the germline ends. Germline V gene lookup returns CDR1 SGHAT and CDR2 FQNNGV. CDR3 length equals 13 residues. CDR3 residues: CASSQPGGETQYF. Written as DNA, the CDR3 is TGTGCCAGCAGCCAACCTGGGGGGGAGACCCAGTACTTC. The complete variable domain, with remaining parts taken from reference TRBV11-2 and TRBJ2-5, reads EAGVAQSPRYKIIEKRQSVAFWCNPISGHATLYWYQQILGQGPKLLIQFQNNGVVDDSQLPKDRFSAERLKGVDSTLKIQPAKLEDSAVYLCASSQPGGETQYFGPGTRLLVL.

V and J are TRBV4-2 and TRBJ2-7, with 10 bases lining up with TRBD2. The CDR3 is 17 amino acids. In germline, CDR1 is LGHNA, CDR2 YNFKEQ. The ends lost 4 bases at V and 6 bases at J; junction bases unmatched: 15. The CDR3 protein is CASSPRSSGSLLSEQYF. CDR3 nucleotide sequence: TGTGCCAGCAGCCCCCGGTCTAGCGGGAGTCTGCTGTCCGAGCAGTACTTC.

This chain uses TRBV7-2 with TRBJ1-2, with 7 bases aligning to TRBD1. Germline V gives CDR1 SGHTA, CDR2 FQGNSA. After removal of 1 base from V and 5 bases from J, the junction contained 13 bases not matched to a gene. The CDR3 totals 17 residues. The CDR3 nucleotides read TGTGCCAGCAGCTTAGAAATCGCGGCAGGGGGGTCTTATGGCTACACCTTC. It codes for CASSLEIAAGGSYGYTF.

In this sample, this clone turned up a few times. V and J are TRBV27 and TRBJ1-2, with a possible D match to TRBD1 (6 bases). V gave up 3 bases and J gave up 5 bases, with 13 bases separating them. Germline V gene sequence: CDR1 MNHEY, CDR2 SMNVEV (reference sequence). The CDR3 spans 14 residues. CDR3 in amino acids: CASSFIGGPYGYTF. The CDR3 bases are TGTGCCAGCAGTTTTATCGGGGGGCCGTATGGCTACACCTTC.

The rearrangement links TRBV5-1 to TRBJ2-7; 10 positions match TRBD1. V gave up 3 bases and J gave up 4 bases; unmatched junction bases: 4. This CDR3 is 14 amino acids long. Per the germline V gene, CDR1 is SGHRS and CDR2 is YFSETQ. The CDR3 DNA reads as TGCGCCAGCAGCTCGACAGGGGGCATTTACGAGCAGTACTTC. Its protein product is CASSSTGGIYEQYF.

In DNA form, the CDR3 reads TGCGCCAGCAGCGATCGACTAGTCCATGAGCAGTTCTTC. Translated, it gives CASSDRLVHEQFF. J is TRBJ2-1 and V is TRBV10-1, with D possibly matching TRBD2 (6 bases). Trimming left V 6 bases short and J 8 bases short, with 14 bases between. CDR1 and CDR2 (germline): WNHNN, SYGVQD (reference sequence). The CDR3 spans 13 residues.

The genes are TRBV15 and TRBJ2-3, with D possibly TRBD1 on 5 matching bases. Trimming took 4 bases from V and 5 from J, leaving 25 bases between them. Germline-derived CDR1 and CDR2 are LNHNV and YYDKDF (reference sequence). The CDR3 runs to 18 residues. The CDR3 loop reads CATSNFFLTGDQRDTQYF. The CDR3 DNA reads TGTGCCACCAGCAACTTCTTCCTTACAGGCGACCAACGAGATACGCAGTATTTT.

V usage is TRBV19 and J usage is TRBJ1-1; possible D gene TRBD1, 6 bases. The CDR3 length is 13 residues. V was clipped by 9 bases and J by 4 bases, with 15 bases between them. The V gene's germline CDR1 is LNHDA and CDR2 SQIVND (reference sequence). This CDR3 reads CASCRGWGTEAFF. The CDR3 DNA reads TGTGCCAGCTGCAGGGGTTGGGGCACTGAAGCTTTCTTT.

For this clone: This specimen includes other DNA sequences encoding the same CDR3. The CDR3 DNA is TGCAGCGTTGAAGACCTGGCGGAGGCAAATGAGCAGTTCTTC. It codes for CSVEDLAEANEQFF. The rearrangement joins TRBV29-1 to TRBJ2-1, with TRBD2 as a possible D gene (5 bases). Germline CDR1 reads SQVTM; CDR2 reads ANQGSEA. Trimming took 0 bases from V and 7 from J, leaving 13 bases between them. The CDR3 covers 14 residues.

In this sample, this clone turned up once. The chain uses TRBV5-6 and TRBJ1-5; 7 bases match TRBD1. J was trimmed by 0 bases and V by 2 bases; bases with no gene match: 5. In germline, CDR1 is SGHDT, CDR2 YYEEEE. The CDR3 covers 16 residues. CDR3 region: CASSLSGTASNQPQHF. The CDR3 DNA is TGTGCCAGCAGCTTATCCGGGACAGCTAGCAATCAGCCCCAGCATTTT.

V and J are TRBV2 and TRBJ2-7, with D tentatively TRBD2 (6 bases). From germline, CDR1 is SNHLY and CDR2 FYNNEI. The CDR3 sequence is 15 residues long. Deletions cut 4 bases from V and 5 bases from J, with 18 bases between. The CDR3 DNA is TGTGCCAGCAGTGTTGGCGGCGGGATAGCAGACGAGCAGTACTTC. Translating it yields CASSVGGGIADEQYF.

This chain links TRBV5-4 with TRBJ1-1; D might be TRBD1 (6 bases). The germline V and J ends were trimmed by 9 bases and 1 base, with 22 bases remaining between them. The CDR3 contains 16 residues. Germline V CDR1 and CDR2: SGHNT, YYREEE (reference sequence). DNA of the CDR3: TGTGCCACCTGGAGGGGGAGGGGCCCCTCGAACACTGAAGCTTTCTTT. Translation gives CATWRGRGPSNTEAFF.

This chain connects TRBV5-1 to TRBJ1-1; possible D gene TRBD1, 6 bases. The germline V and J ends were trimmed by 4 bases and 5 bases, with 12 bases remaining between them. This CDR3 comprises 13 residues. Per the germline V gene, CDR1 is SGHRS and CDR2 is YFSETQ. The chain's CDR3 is CASSQGTITEAFF. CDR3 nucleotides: TGCGCCAGCAGCCAAGGGACAATAACTGAAGCTTTCTTT.

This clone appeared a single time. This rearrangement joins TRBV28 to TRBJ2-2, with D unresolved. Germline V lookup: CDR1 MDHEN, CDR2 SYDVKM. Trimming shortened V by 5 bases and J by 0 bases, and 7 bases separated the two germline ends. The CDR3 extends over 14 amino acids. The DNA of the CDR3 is TGTGCCAGCAGTCCGTATTCGAACACCGGGGAGCTGTTTTTT. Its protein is CASSPYSNTGELFF.